Following are 23 T cell receptor beta chains from one sample sequenced in a study of yellow fever vaccine responses in identical twins. In TCRdb, the RT-PCR reads were re-called with MiXCR into one record per CDR3 protein. The repertoire holds roughly 1,200 distinct CDR3 sequences, with 89% as singletons. Here the sequenced sample was T cells from blood (PBMCs), unsorted or a sorted subset (not recorded which), taken before or after yellow fever vaccination (not recorded which). The receptor source for this set is a female donor who received the yellow fever vaccine.

Note on this clonotype: The junction and the germline gene differ at one end; a read error may be behind it. This chain joins TRBV7-7 and TRBJ2-2, with D unresolved. Germline CDR1 is SSHAT and CDR2 is FNYEAQ (reference sequence). CDR3 size: 13 residues. The CDR3 DNA reads TGTGCTAGCAGCTTAACTGGGCCCGGGGAGCTGTTTTTT. It specifies CASSLTGPGELFF.

J is TRBJ2-3 and V is TRBV4-3, with 7 bases matching TRBD2. This CDR3 region has 14 residues. The junction had 4 bases not matched to a gene; V was cut back by 1 base and J by 6 bases. CDR1 and CDR2 from the germline V gene are LGHNA and YSLEER. The CDR3 DNA sequence: TGCGCCAGCAGCCAAGGTCGTAGCGGGGATACGCAGTATTTT. It is translated as CASSQGRSGDTQYF.

This clonotype was observed once. The chain links TRBV19 to TRBJ1-6; tentative D call: TRBD1 (6 bases). V was pared by 5 bases and J by 10 bases, with 15 bases between. CDR1 and CDR2 from the germline V gene are LNHDA and SQIVND (reference sequence). This CDR3 has 14 residues. The CDR3 protein is CASSVSQGGSPLHF. CDR3 coding DNA: TGTGCCAGTAGTGTCTCACAGGGTGGCTCACCCCTCCACTTT.

V gene TRBV28 combines with J gene TRBJ2-5; D gene ambiguous. This CDR3 region has 15 residues. V dropped 5 bases and J dropped 1 base, with 14 bases sitting between them. The germline CDR1 and CDR2 sequences are MDHEN and SYDVKM. The CDR3 coding sequence is TGTGCCAGCAGTGCCCCCGGGCCCCTCCAAGAGACCCAGTACTTC. It encodes CASSAPGPLQETQYF.

The chain has TRBV11-2 and TRBJ2-3; D not resolved. V lost 5 bases and J lost 0, with 9 bases in between. Germline loops: CDR1 SGHAT, CDR2 FQNNGV. CDR3 size: 14 residues. The CDR3 loop is CASSPPQSTDTQYF. In DNA, the CDR3 is TGTGCCAGCAGCCCCCCACAGAGCACAGATACGCAGTATTTT.

The chain couples TRBV9 to TRBJ2-7, with D tentatively TRBD2 (5 bases). CDR1 is SGDLS, CDR2 YYNGEE, per germline. The CDR3 is made up of 14 amino acids. V gave up 2 bases and J gave up 2 bases, with 11 bases separating them. The chain's CDR3 is CASSVGEPAYEQYF. CDR3 sequence (DNA): TGTGCCAGCAGCGTCGGGGAGCCGGCCTACGAGCAGTACTTC.

CDR3 sequence: CASSRLLTYEQYF. CDR3 DNA sequence: TGCGCCAGCAGCCGTCTGCTTACCTACGAGCAGTACTTC. The rearrangement links TRBV4-3 to TRBJ2-7; D is unresolved. Germline V lookup: CDR1 LGHNA, CDR2 YSLEER. V lost 4 bases and J 2 bases, leaving 9 bases between the germline ends. CDR3 length: 13 residues.

The chain carries TRBV11-1 and TRBJ2-7; tentatively, D is TRBD2 (6 bases). The germline gives CDR1 SGHAT, CDR2 FQDESV (reference sequence). This CDR3 spans 11 amino acids. V was clipped by 5 bases and J by 7 bases, with 9 bases between them. CDR3 in DNA: TGTGCCAGCAGCCGGGAGTTGGAGCAGTACTTC. Translated: CASSRELEQYF. The variable domain in full, with the rest retrieved from reference TRBV11-1 and TRBJ2-7, is EAEVAQSPRYKITEKSQAVAFWCDPISGHATLYWYRQILGQGPELLVQFQDESVVDDSQLPKDRFSAERLKGVDSTLKIQPAELGDSAMYLCASSRELEQYFGPGTRLTVT.

The genes are TRBV18 and TRBJ2-1; no clear D. The germline CDR1 and CDR2 sequences are KGHSH and LQKENI. Trimming pared 2 bases from V and 0 bases from J, leaving 8 bases between. The CDR3 is made up of 15 amino acids. Here the CDR3 reads CASSPNPSSYNEQFF. The CDR3 DNA sequence: TGTGCCAGCTCACCAAACCCGAGCTCCTACAATGAGCAGTTCTTC.

Points on this clonotype: Mismatch with germline at one junction end may stem from a read error. CDR3 coding DNA: TGTGCTAGCAGCTTCTCCAGGGACAATGAGCAGTTCTTC. Protein: CASSFSRDNEQFF. The V and J genes are TRBV7-7 and TRBJ2-1; weak D call: TRBD1 (5 bases). This CDR3 is built from 13 residues. Germline CDR1 and CDR2: SSHAT and FNYEAQ (reference sequence).

The rearrangement uses TRBV5-6 and TRBJ2-5; TRBD2 might be the D (5 bases). Germline V CDR1 and CDR2: SGHDT, YYEEEE. This CDR3 spans 14 amino acids. The V end lost 4 bases, the J end lost 4 bases, and 14 bases lay between the germline ends. The CDR3 sequence is CASSVEGIGETQYF. CDR3 nucleotides: TGTGCCAGCAGCGTTGAGGGCATCGGAGAGACCCAGTACTTC.

The chain has TRBV11-3 and TRBJ2-5; 7 bases are shared with TRBD2. With V trimmed by 0 bases and J by 5 bases, 9 bases remained unmatched. CDR3 length: 16 residues. Germline V gives CDR1 SGHNT, CDR2 YENEEA. This CDR3 is CASSLDRGRAMETQYF. The DNA for the CDR3 is TGTGCCAGCAGCTTAGATCGTGGGAGGGCCATGGAGACCCAGTACTTC.

The rearrangement uses TRBV11-2 and TRBJ2-1; tentatively, D is TRBD1 (7 bases). CDR3 length: 15 amino acids. Trimming removed 3 bases from V and 3 bases from J, with 12 bases in between. Germline loops: CDR1 SGHAT, CDR2 FQNNGV. CDR3 sequence reads: CASSFRQGGYNEQFF. CDR3 nucleotides: TGTGCCAGCAGCTTTAGGCAGGGGGGCTACAATGAGCAGTTCTTC.

The chain carries TRBV29-1 and TRBJ2-5; 8 positions agree with TRBD2. The CDR3 consists of 13 residues. With V trimmed by 2 bases and J by 4 bases, 3 bases remained unmatched. From germline, CDR1 is SQVTM and CDR2 ANQGSEA. The CDR3 DNA reads as TGCAGCGTTGAAAGCGGGGGCCGAGAGACCCAGTACTTC. Protein: CSVESGGRETQYF. The full variable domain, rest sourced from reference TRBV29-1 and TRBJ2-5, is SAVISQKPSRDICQRGTSLTIQCQVDSQVTMMFWYRQQPGQSLTLIATANQGSEATYESGFVIDKFPISRPNLTFSTLTVSNMSPEDSSIYLCSVESGGRETQYFGPGTRLLVL.

This chain joins TRBV29-1 and TRBJ1-2, with TRBD1 as a possible D gene (6 bases). Between the trimmed V and J ends, which lost 4 bases and 0 bases, there was a span of 15 bases. The CDR3 has 15 amino acids. Germline-derived CDR1 and CDR2 are SQVTM and ANQGSEA. The CDR3 loop reads CSVAGGGSANYGYTF. For the CDR3, the DNA is TGCAGCGTTGCCGGGGGGGGCTCAGCTAACTATGGCTACACCTTC.

J is TRBJ1-2 and V is TRBV6-1; 7 bases match TRBD1. From germline, CDR1 is MNHNS and CDR2 SASEGT. The CDR3 extends over 13 amino acids. V dropped 6 bases and J dropped 7; count of bases not matched to a gene: 8. The CDR3 spells CASSLGQEAGYTF. The CDR3 nucleotides read TGTGCCAGCAGCTTAGGACAGGAGGCTGGCTACACCTTC.

V and J are TRBV5-1 and TRBJ1-3, with a weak D call TRBD1 (6 bases). CDR3 size: 16 residues. Trimming left V 0 bases short and J 0 bases short, with 10 bases between. Looked up from germline, CDR1 is SGHRS and CDR2 is YFSETQ. CDR3 in amino acids: CASSLVLQGSGNTIYF. The CDR3 DNA is TGCGCCAGCAGCTTGGTATTACAGGGCTCTGGAAACACCATATATTTT.

This clonotype was seen once. The chain links TRBV18 to TRBJ2-5; D gene unclear. The CDR3 is made up of 17 amino acids. V was pared by 4 bases and J by 3 bases, with 21 bases between. The V gene's germline CDR1 is KGHSH and CDR2 LQKENI. CDR3 in amino acids: CASSRGLTDRLKETQYF. The CDR3 bases are TGTGCCAGCTCACGAGGATTAACGGACCGACTCAAAGAGACCCAGTACTTC.

This clonotype was observed once. The V gene is TRBV20-1, the J gene TRBJ2-3; D remains unclear. The length of the CDR3 is 11 residues. The V gene's germline CDR1 is DFQATT and CDR2 SNEGSKA (reference sequence). Trimming removed 4 bases from V and 6 bases from J, with 8 bases in between. CDR3 in DNA: TGCAGTGCTACAGAGCGCGATACGCAGTATTTT. Residues: CSATERDTQYF.

The V and J genes are TRBV5-6 and TRBJ1-1; possible D gene TRBD1, 6 bases. The CDR3 runs to 15 residues. Trimming cost V 4 bases and J 0 bases, with 13 bases left between them. Germline CDR1 is SGHDT and CDR2 is YYEEEE. CDR3 sequence: CASSPETGLNTEAFF. The CDR3 region has the DNA TGTGCCAGCAGCCCCGAGACAGGCCTGAACACTGAAGCTTTCTTT.

This rearrangement joins TRBV7-3 to TRBJ1-2; D is uncertain. The ends were cut back, 1 base at V and 6 bases at J, with 12 bases in the middle. This CDR3 spans 14 amino acids. Germline V CDR1 and CDR2: SGHTA, FQGTGA. CDR3 in DNA: TGTGCCAGCAGCTTAATTTCCAGACCCGATGGCTACACCTTC. Translated, it gives CASSLISRPDGYTF.

V is TRBV30 and J is TRBJ1-1; the D gene is possibly TRBD1 (6 bases). CDR1 and CDR2 (germline): GTSNPN, SVGIG (reference sequence). V lost 1 base to trimming and J lost 0 bases, with 9 bases between them. This CDR3 region has 14 residues. The DNA for the CDR3 is TGTGCCTGGAGTGCCGACAGGCTGAACACTGAAGCTTTCTTT. Its protein is CAWSADRLNTEAFF.

The chain has TRBV6-1 and TRBJ2-3, with 11 bases lining up with TRBD2. CDR3 length equals 14 residues. Looked up from germline, CDR1 is MNHNS and CDR2 is SASEGT. V lost 9 bases to trimming and J lost 0 bases; unmatched junction nucleotides: 2. The CDR3 loop is CASRLAGSTDTQYF. The CDR3, as DNA: TGTGCCAGTCGACTAGCGGGAAGCACAGATACGCAGTATTTT.